Listed below are T cell receptor beta chains from one sample, sequenced in a study of graft-versus-host responses after intestinal transplantation. These TCRs' antigens remain unknown. This table comes from immunoSEQ multiplex PCR, and its TCRdb copy is limited to in-frame clones, with some not included. Seen here are 85,000 to 130,000 clones, roughly nine tenths observed once, and the top ten hold over 0.7%. The sequencing used unstimulated CD4+ T cells sorted from spleen or lymph node cells, collected before intestinal transplant. The receptors come from a human donor who received an intestinal transplant. CDR3s include the opening cysteine and the closing phenylalanine or tryptophan. The D gene is left open where the match is weak. Some rows mark clone size as missing; the rest say once, few, many or name a class of expanded clone.

clone_size	v_call	j_call	d_call	cdr3_aa	cdr3_nt
.	TRBV18	TRBJ1-1	.	CASSPIRGSMNTEAFF	TGTGCCAGCTCACCCATTCGGGGCTCAATGAACACTGAAGCTTTCTTT
.	TRBV7-3	TRBJ1-2	.	CASSLTHTGIGGYTF	TGTGCCAGCAGCTTAACCCACACAGGGATCGGTGGCTACACCTTC
.	TRBV7-3	TRBJ2-1	TRBD1	CASSLNRGLAYNEQFF	TGTGCCAGCAGCCTTAACAGGGGGCTAGCCTACAATGAGCAGTTCTTC
.	TRBV6-1	TRBJ1-3	.	CASNSRLDGNTIYF	TGTGCCAGCAATAGTAGGTTGGATGGAAACACCATATATTTT
.	TRBV5-1	TRBJ2-7	TRBD2	CASSFTSGGTYEQYF	TGCGCCAGCAGCTTCACTAGCGGGGGAACCTACGAGCAGTACTTC
.	TRBV19	TRBJ1-2	.	CASSLDTGPYGYTF	TGTGCCAGTAGTCTCGATACGGGCCCCTATGGCTACACCTTC
.	TRBV18	TRBJ2-5	TRBD2	CASSPLAGGQETQYF	TGTGCCAGCTCACCACTAGCGGGGGGGCAAGAGACCCAGTACTTC
.	TRBV6-6	TRBJ2-1	.	CASRRTEDNEQFF	TGTGCCAGCAGGCGGACAGAGGACAATGAGCAGTTCTTC
.	TRBV29-1	TRBJ2-2	.	CSVVKTGRTGELFF	TGCAGCGTTGTAAAAACAGGGCGGACCGGGGAGCTGTTTTTT
.	TRBV11-2	TRBJ1-6	.	CASSLDFSSYNPPLHF	TGTGCCAGCAGCTTAGATTTCAGCTCCTATAATCCACCCCTCCACTTT
.	TRBV2	TRBJ2-7	TRBD1	CASLGQAASYEQYF	TGTGCCAGCCTAGGACAGGCCGCTTCCTACGAGCAGTACTTC
.	TRBV12-5	TRBJ2-7	.	CASGQRSDEQYF	TGTGCTAGTGGCCAAAGGAGTGACGAGCAGTACTTC
.	TRBV7-9	TRBJ2-3	.	CASSQTYTQYF	TGTGCCAGCAGCCAAACTTATACGCAGTATTTT
few	TRBV5-4	TRBJ2-3	.	CASSLGSIYGGTDTQYF	TGTGCCAGCAGCTTGGGATCTATCTATGGTGGGACAGATACGCAGTATTTT
few	TRBV6-5	TRBJ1-1	.	CASSRPDTEAFF	TGTGCCAGCAGTAGACCCGACACTGAAGCTTTCTTT
.	TRBV19	TRBJ1-1	.	CASSFSGVRDTEAFF	TGTGCCAGTAGTTTCTCAGGGGTTCGGGACACTGAAGCTTTCTTT
.	TRBV9	TRBJ2-3	TRBD2	CASKKRGSSTDTQYF	TGTGCCAGCAAAAAGCGGGGGTCCAGCACAGATACGCAGTATTTT
.	TRBV4-2	TRBJ2-7	.	CASSQDPQGPEQYF	TGTGCCAGCAGCCAAGACCCACAGGGCCCCGAGCAGTACTTC
.	TRBV5-6	TRBJ2-1	TRBD2	CASSLVTSGYNEQFF	TGTGCCAGCAGCTTGGTGACTAGCGGATACAATGAGCAGTTCTTC
.	TRBV29-1	TRBJ2-7	TRBD1	CSVQGDGYYEQYF	TGCAGCGTTCAGGGGGACGGATATTACGAGCAGTACTTC
.	TRBV7-2	TRBJ1-2	TRBD1	CASSRGRGSIGYTF	TGTGCCAGCAGCAGGGGCAGGGGGTCGATTGGCTACACCTTC
.	TRBV14	TRBJ1-1	.	CASSSSRGRVRNTEAFF	TGTGCCAGCAGCTCCAGCCGGGGGAGGGTGAGGAACACTGAAGCTTTCTTT
.	TRBV5-4	TRBJ2-7	TRBD2	CASSMGLAGTYEQYF	TGTGCCAGCAGCATGGGGCTAGCGGGTACCTACGAGCAGTACTTC
.	TRBV2	TRBJ1-4	.	CASSKVATNEKLFF	TGTGCCAGCAGTAAAGTTGCAACTAATGAAAAACTGTTTTTT
.	TRBV27	TRBJ2-7	TRBD1	CASSLARFRSGTETYEQYF	TGTGCCAGCAGTTTAGCACGCTTCCGGTCCGGGACAGAAACCTACGAGCAGTACTTC
.	TRBV30	TRBJ2-1	.	CAWSASSPDYNEQFF	TGTGCCTGGAGCGCCTCTAGCCCTGATTACAATGAGCAGTTCTTC
.	TRBV10-3	TRBJ2-1	TRBD2	CAAGTGLNYNEQFF	TGTGCCGCCGGCACGGGACTAAACTACAATGAGCAGTTCTTC
.	TRBV7-2	TRBJ1-2	TRBD1	CASSFRDRGPAYGYTF	TGTGCCAGCAGCTTTCGCGACAGGGGCCCAGCATATGGCTACACCTTC
few	TRBV6-5	TRBJ1-1	.	CASSYSGGNTEAFF	TGTGCCAGCAGTTACTCGGGGGGGAACACTGAAGCTTTCTTT
once	TRBV7-9	TRBJ1-4	.	CASSAGGGEKLFF	TGTGCCAGCAGCGCGGGGGGTGGCGAAAAACTGTTTTTT
.	TRBV4-2	TRBJ2-1	TRBD2	CASSQDPAGGINNEQFF	TGTGCCAGCAGCCAAGACCCAGCGGGAGGCATCAACAATGAGCAGTTCTTC
.	TRBV4-1	TRBJ2-7	.	CASSQDGWNEQYF	TGCGCCAGCAGCCAAGACGGGTGGAACGAGCAGTACTTC
.	TRBV27	TRBJ1-4	.	CASRSNTAATNEKLFF	TGTGCCAGCAGGTCTAATACAGCAGCAACTAATGAAAAACTGTTTTTT
.	TRBV19	TRBJ1-5	.	CASRADGLRSGPQHF	TGTGCCAGTAGAGCGGATGGACTCCGGTCGGGGCCCCAGCATTTT
.	TRBV9	TRBJ1-2	.	CASSVDASSNYGYTF	TGTGCCAGCAGCGTAGATGCCAGCTCTAACTATGGCTACACCTTC
few	TRBV2	TRBJ2-7	TRBD1	CASSGQGSSYEQYF	TGTGCCAGCAGTGGACAGGGTAGCTCCTACGAGCAGTACTTC
.	TRBV2	TRBJ2-3	.	CASSGTSSTDTQYF	TGTGCCAGCAGTGGGACTTCTAGCACAGATACGCAGTATTTT
once	TRBV6-5	TRBJ1-1	.	CASSRRQRHTEAFF	TGTGCCAGCAGTCGGCGACAGAGACACACTGAAGCTTTCTTT
.	TRBV16	TRBJ1-6	.	CASSQWKDSPLHF	TGTGCCAGCAGCCAATGGAAAGATTCACCCCTCCACTTT
.	TRBV6-1	TRBJ1-5	.	CASSEVGLDQPQHF	TGTGCCAGCAGTGAAGTCGGGTTGGATCAGCCCCAGCATTTT
.	TRBV4-1	TRBJ1-5	TRBD1	CASSKGQGVGNQPQHF	TGCGCCAGCAGCAAGGGACAGGGTGTGGGGAATCAGCCCCAGCATTTT
.	TRBV4-1	TRBJ1-1	TRBD1	CASSRPTGFYGWTEAFF	TGCGCCAGCAGCCGCCCGACAGGGTTTTACGGATGGACTGAAGCTTTCTTT
once	TRBV4-1	TRBJ2-3	TRBD2	CASSHPLRGVTDTQYF	TGCGCCAGCAGCCATCCTTTGCGGGGGGTAACAGATACGCAGTATTTT
.	TRBV6-1	TRBJ2-7	TRBD1	CASSATGNTLEQYF	TGTGCCAGCAGTGCGACAGGGAACACCTTGGAGCAGTACTTC
.	TRBV28	TRBJ2-6	.	CASSSGQTGANVLTF	TGTGCCAGCAGCTCCGGACAGACTGGGGCCAACGTCCTGACTTTC
.	TRBV5-5	TRBJ2-7	TRBD1	CASQRQGQSYEQYF	TGTGCCAGCCAGAGGCAGGGACAGTCCTACGAGCAGTACTTC
few	TRBV4-1	TRBJ2-5	.	CASSVGRGGETQYF	TGCGCCAGCAGCGTGGGTAGGGGCGGAGAGACCCAGTACTTC
once	TRBV14	TRBJ2-1	.	CASSRDFRSYNEQFF	TGTGCCAGCAGTCGGGATTTTAGGTCCTACAATGAGCAGTTCTTC
.	TRBV10-3	TRBJ1-5	TRBD1	CAISETGTGGLQPQHF	TGTGCCATCAGTGAGACCGGGACAGGGGGCCTTCAGCCTCAGCATTTT